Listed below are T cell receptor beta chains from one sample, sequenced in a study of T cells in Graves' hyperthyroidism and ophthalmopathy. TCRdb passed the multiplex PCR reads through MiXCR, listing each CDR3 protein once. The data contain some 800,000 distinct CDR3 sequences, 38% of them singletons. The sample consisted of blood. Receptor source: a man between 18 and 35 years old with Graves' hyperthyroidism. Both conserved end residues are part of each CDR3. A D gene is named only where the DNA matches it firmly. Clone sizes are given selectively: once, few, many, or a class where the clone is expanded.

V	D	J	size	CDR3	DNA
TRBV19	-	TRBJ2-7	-	CASIQGNEQYF	TGTGCCAGTATCCAGGGAAACGAGCAGTACTTC
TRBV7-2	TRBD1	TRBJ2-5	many	CASSFHRGETQYF	TGTGCCAGCAGCTTCCACAGGGGTGAGACCCAGTACTTC
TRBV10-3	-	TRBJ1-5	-	CAISESRTSGNQPQHF	TGTGCCATCAGTGAGTCGCGGACTAGCGGCAATCAGCCCCAGCATTTT
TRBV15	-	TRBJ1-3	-	CATSRGGNTIYF	TGTGCCACCAGCAGGGGTGGAAACACCATATATTTT
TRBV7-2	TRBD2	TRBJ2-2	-	CASRLGAGGAVELFF	TGTGCCAGCAGGCTTGGAGCGGGAGGGGCCGTCGAGCTGTTTTTT
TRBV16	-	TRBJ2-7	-	CASSDQSGEQYF	TGTGCCAGCAGCGATCAGTCCGGCGAGCAGTACTTC
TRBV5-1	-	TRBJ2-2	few	CASSLAVRTGELFF	TGCGCCAGCAGCTTGGCCGTTCGTACCGGGGAGCTGTTTTTT
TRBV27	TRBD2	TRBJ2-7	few	CASSSRSGRGSYEQYF	TGTGCCAGCAGCTCCCGTAGCGGGAGAGGTTCCTACGAGCAGTACTTC
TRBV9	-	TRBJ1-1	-	CASSLWTAGEAFF	TGTGCCAGCAGCTTATGGACAGCCGGTGAAGCTTTCTTT
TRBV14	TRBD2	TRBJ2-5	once	CASGRLAGAKETQYF	TGTGCCAGCGGGAGACTAGCGGGAGCCAAGGAGACCCAGTACTTC